This T cell receptor (beta chain) stems from a study of T cell responses to AZD1222 COVID-19 vaccine. Turning to the study itself: Analysis merged second doses at about 4 or about 12 weeks.

This clone was counted only a few times. V lost 2 bases and J 11 bases, leaving 15 bases between the germline ends. This CDR3 spans 12 amino acids. Germline V gene data show CDR1 as GTSNPN and CDR2 as SVGIG (reference sequence). The assay was immunoSEQ multiplex PCR, and TCRdb's table has in-frame clones only and misses some. This table has 85,000 or so clones, more than 80% appearing once. The chain employs TRBV30 and TRBJ1-1; maybe TRBD1 (6 bases). The receptor was derived from an adult in good health. The sequenced sample was peripheral blood, obtained on day 0 of AZD1222 vaccination. CDR3 in amino acids: CAWSLMTGAAFF. DNA for the CDR3: TGTGCCTGGAGTCTCATGACAGGAGCGGCTTTCTTT.